The text below deals with one TCR beta chain. Study processing details: Amplified reference gene primers provided the basis for estimating nucleated cell counts. Assay used: immunoSEQ multiplex PCR; TCRdb lists only in-frame clones, some missing. V and J calls and clone size follow that table, whereas D and trimming were derived from the DNA. The data show about 220,000 clones, with 75% to 85% seen just once and less than 6% held by the top ten. The data belong to a study of blood T cell repertoires in COVID-19. The germline CDR1 and CDR2 sequences are MNHEY and SVGAGI. The CDR3 has 15 amino acids. The ends lost 6 bases at V and 7 bases at J; junction bases unmatched: 8.

This TCR derives from a woman in her 70s with COVID-19, enrolled during active disease. This chain connects TRBV6-5 to TRBJ2-1, with 11 positions matching TRBD2. Sequencing used peripheral blood. The DNA of the CDR3 is TGTGCCAGCAGGGGGGAACTAGCGGGAGTTAATGAGCAGTTCTTC. This encodes CASRGELAGVNEQFF.